This TCR beta chain was sequenced in a study of spatial heterogeneity in lung cancer. This sample's time point: blood at routine non-recurrence follow-up after resection. The sequenced material consisted of unsorted whole RNA from tumor, nontumor lung or frozen PBMC. The CDR3 is made up of 16 amino acids. Germline CDR1 is SGHRS and CDR2 is YFSETQ. The V segment lost 4 bases and the J segment 2 bases; nucleotides outside the gene matches: 4. Only a few counts were recorded for this clonotype. TCR cDNA molecules were tagged individually, and each one carried a unique molecular identifier. One entry per CDR3 protein results from TCRdb running MiXCR on the 5' RACE reads. This table holds around 110,000 distinct CDR3 sequences, over 9% found once.

This chain uses TRBV5-1 with TRBJ2-1; TRBD1 matches at 12 bases. The origin of this receptor is a male donor with early-stage non-small cell lung cancer. The source was PBMCs, collected at follow-up. The CDR3 spells CASSRGQGAPYNEQFF. The CDR3 nucleotides are TGCGCCAGCAGCCGGGGACAGGGGGCACCCTACAATGAGCAGTTCTTC.